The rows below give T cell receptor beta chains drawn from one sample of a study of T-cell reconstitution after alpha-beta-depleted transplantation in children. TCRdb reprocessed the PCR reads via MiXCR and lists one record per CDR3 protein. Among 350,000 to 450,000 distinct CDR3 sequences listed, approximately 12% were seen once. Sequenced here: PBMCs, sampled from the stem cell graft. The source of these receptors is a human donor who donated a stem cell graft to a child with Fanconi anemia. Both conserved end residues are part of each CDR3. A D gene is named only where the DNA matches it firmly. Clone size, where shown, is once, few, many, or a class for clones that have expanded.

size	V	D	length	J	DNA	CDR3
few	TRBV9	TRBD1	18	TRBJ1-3	TGTGCCAGCAGCGTTTATCTCCCGGGACAGGAGACTGGAAACACCATATATTTT	CASSVYLPGQETGNTIYF
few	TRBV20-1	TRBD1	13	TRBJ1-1	TGCAGTGCTAGAGAGGACAGGTACACTGAAGCTTTCTTT	CSAREDRYTEAFF
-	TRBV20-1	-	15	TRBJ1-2	TGCAGTGCTAGAGAAACCGCGAGGGGAGTCGGAGGCTACACCTTC	CSARETARGVGGYTF
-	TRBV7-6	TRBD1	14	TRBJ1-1	TGTGCCAGCAGCTCAAAACCAGGGGGCACTGAAGCTTTCTTT	CASSSKPGGTEAFF
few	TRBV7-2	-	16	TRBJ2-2	TGTGCCAGCAGCTTAGGGGCAGGAATGAACACCGGGGAGCTGTTTTTT	CASSLGAGMNTGELFF
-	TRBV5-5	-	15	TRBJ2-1	TGTGCCAGCAGCTTAGGAACAGGGCAATACAATGAGCAGTTCTTC	CASSLGTGQYNEQFF
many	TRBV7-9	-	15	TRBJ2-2	TGTGCCAGCACCATCTCTCACAGCTACACCGGGGAGCTGTTTTTT	CASTISHSYTGELFF
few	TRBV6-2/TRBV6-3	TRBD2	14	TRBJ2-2	TGTGCCAGCAGTCGGGGACTAGTATACGGGGAGCTGTTTTTT	CASSRGLVYGELFF
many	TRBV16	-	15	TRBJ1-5	TGTGCCAGCAGCCGTAGAGAGATCAGCAATCAGCCCCAGCATTTT	CASSRREISNQPQHF
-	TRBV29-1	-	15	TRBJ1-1	TGCAGCGTTGGGAGCCCGCGGACGGGGAACACTGAAGCTTTCTTT	CSVGSPRTGNTEAFF
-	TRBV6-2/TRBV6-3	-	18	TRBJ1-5	TGTGCCAGCAGTTACTCGATACGTCTGGGGGGTCGCCATCAGCCCCAGCATTTT	CASSYSIRLGGRHQPQHF
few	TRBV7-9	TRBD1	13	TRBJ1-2	TGTGCCAGCAGCTTAGCCCAGGGGGCTCGCTACACCTTC	CASSLAQGARYTF
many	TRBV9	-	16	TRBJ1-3	TGTGCCAGCAGCGTAGCTCCTAATGACTCTGGAAACACCATATATTTT	CASSVAPNDSGNTIYF
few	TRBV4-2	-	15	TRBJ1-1	TGTGCCAGCAGCCAAGGGCAAAGTTTTAGCACTGAAGCTTTCTTT	CASSQGQSFSTEAFF
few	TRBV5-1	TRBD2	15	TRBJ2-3	TGCGCCAGCAGCGAGCAGGGACTAAACGGGGACACGCAGTATTTT	CASSEQGLNGDTQYF
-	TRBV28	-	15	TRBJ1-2	TGTGCCAGCAGTCCCGTACAGTTGTGGGACTATGGCTACACCTTC	CASSPVQLWDYGYTF
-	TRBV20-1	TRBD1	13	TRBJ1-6	TGCAGTGTACCGGGACAGGGTAACTCACCCCTCCACTTT	CSVPGQGNSPLHF
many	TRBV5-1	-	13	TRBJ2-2	TGCGCCAGCAGCTCCTTTAACACCGGGGAGCTGTTTTTT	CASSSFNTGELFF
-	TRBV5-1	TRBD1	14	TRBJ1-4	TGCGCCAGCAGCTCGACAGGGAGGGGCGAAAAACTGTTTTTT	CASSSTGRGEKLFF
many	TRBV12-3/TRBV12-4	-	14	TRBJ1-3	TGTGCCAGCAGTTTACAGGGCTCTGGAAACACCATATATTTT	CASSLQGSGNTIYF
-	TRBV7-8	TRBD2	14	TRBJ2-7	TGTGCCAGCACCTCCGCTAGCGGGGGGTACGAGCAGTACTTC	CASTSASGGYEQYF
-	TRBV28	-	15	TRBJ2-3	TGTGCCAGCAGCAGCCGGGGACTCCCTCTGGGTACGCAGTATTTT	CASSSRGLPLGTQYF
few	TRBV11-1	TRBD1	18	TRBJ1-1	TGTGCCAGCAGCTTTCTTCCTGGGACAGGGATGGAGCACACTGAAGCTTTCTTT	CASSFLPGTGMEHTEAFF
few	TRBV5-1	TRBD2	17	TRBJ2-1	TGCGCCAGCAGCTCCGCGCTAGCGGGGGGGAAGTACAATGAGCAGTTCTTC	CASSSALAGGKYNEQFF
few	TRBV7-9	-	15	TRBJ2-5	TGTGCCAGCAGCATAGCCACTAGTCCCCAAGAGACCCAGTACTTC	CASSIATSPQETQYF
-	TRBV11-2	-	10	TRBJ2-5	TGTGCCAGCAGCTCAGAGACCCAGTACTTC	CASSSETQYF
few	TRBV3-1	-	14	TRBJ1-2	TGTGCCAGCAGCCAAGTTACAGGGCGGTCTGGCTACACCTTC	CASSQVTGRSGYTF
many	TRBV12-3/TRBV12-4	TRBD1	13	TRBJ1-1	TGTGCCAGCAGCTTCTCAGGGGGAACTGAAGCTTTCTTT	CASSFSGGTEAFF
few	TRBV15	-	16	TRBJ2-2	TGTGCCACCAGCAGAGGAGGCAGGGTACCTACCGGGGAGCTGTTTTTT	CATSRGGRVPTGELFF
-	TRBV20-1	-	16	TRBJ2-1	TGCAGTGCTAGGGACCGTACGGGATCAACGCTTAATGAGCAGTTCTTC	CSARDRTGSTLNEQFF
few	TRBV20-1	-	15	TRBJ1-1	TGCAGTGCTAGAGATGTCCCCGGGTCGAACACTGAAGCTTTCTTT	CSARDVPGSNTEAFF
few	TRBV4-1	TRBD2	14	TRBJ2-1	TGCGCCAGCAGCCAGATTAGCGGGGACAATGAGCAGTTCTTC	CASSQISGDNEQFF
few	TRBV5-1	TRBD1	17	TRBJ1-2	TGCGCCAGCAGCGCGGGACAGGGAAACCTCTATAACTATGGCTACACCTTC	CASSAGQGNLYNYGYTF
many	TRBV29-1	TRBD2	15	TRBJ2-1	TGCAGCGTTGAAGATCGACGCGGGGGGGTCAATGAGCAGTTCTTC	CSVEDRRGGVNEQFF
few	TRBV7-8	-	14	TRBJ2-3	TGTGCCAGCAGCTTTTCGGAGGCCAGGGATACGCAGTATTTT	CASSFSEARDTQYF
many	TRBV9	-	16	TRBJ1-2	TGTGCCAGCAGCCTGCAAATAGGAGACATTAACTATGGCTACACCTTC	CASSLQIGDINYGYTF
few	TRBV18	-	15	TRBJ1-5	TGTGCCAGCTCACAACTGGACAGAGAAGAAGAGCCCCAGCATTTT	CASSQLDREEEPQHF
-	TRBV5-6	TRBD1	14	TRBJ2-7	TGTGCCAGCAGCTCGACAGGGGGCCTTGGCGAGCAGTACTTC	CASSSTGGLGEQYF
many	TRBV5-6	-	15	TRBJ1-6	TGTGCCAGCAGCTTGGCGGGAGTGCGGGGGACACCCCTCCACTTT	CASSLAGVRGTPLHF
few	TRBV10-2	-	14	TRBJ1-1	TGCCCCAGCAGTGAGGACAGTTTGAACACTGAAGCTTTCTTT	CPSSEDSLNTEAFF
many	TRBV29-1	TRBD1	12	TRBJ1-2	TGCAGCGTGCGATCCGGGACAGGACTAAGCACCTTC	CSVRSGTGLSTF
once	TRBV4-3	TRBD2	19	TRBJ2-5	TGCGCCAGCAGCCGGGATAGGACTAGCGGGGAAGCCCACCAAGAGACCCAGTACTTC	CASSRDRTSGEAHQETQYF
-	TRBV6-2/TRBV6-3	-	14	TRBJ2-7	TGTGCCAGCAGTTATTTGGCAGGGATCCCGGAGCAGTACTTC	CASSYLAGIPEQYF
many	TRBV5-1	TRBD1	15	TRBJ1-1	TGCGCCAGCAGTCAGAGAGGGGACAGGGGAACTGAAGCTTTCTTT	CASSQRGDRGTEAFF
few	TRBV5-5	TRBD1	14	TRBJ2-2	TGTGCCAGCAGCTTAACAGGGGGGATCGGGGAGCTGTTTTTT	CASSLTGGIGELFF
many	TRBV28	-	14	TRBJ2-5	TGTGCCAGCAGACAACCGGGACCGGGAGAGACCCAGTACTTC	CASRQPGPGETQYF
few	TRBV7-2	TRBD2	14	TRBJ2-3	TGTGCCAGCAGTACCGGGACTAGCCTGGATACGCAGTATTTT	CASSTGTSLDTQYF
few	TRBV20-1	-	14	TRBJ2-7	TGCAGTGCTAGAGACCGGGCCGGGTCCTACGAGCAGTACTTC	CSARDRAGSYEQYF
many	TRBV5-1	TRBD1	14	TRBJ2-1	TGCGCCAGCAGCATCGGGACAGGGGGGAATGAGCAGTTCTTC	CASSIGTGGNEQFF
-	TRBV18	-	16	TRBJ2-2	TGTGCCAGCTCACCCCCCCAGGGAGTTGAGACCGGGGAGCTGTTTTTT	CASSPPQGVETGELFF
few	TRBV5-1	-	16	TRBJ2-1	TGCGCCAGCAGCCCGACGGGGAAGGCCCTAAACAATGAGCAGTTCTTC	CASSPTGKALNNEQFF
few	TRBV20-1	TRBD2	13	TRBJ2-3	TGCAGTGCTCTTTGGACTAGCGCAGATACGCAGTATTTT	CSALWTSADTQYF